These T cell receptor beta chains were read from a single sample in a study of OX40 agonist ivuxolimab in advanced cancers. The assay was immunoSEQ multiplex PCR, and TCRdb's table has in-frame clones only and misses some. The sample includes 40,000 to 60,000 clones, about nine tenths of them seen just once. Sequenced material: CD4+ or CD8+ T cells sorted from blood, taken in a trial of the OX40 agonist ivuxolimab. These receptors were taken from an adult with an advanced solid tumor such as melanoma, head and neck, liver or kidney cancer. Each CDR3 is given without its conserved first and last residue.

v_gene,j_gene,CDR3aa
TRBV11-3,TRBJ2-7,ASSLKKTYEQY
TRBV27,TRBJ1-1,ASRNRGRGRNAEAF
TRBV30,TRBJ2-7,AWSVEAGSSYEQY
TRBV27,TRBJ2-1,ASSLTGWASSYNEQF
TRBV27,TRBJ1-5,ASSPLTGINQPQH
TRBV5-4,TRBJ1-3,ASSPMAENSGNTIY
TRBV7-9,TRBJ1-6,ASSLIPLTGGRSPLH
TRBV30,TRBJ2-5,AWSWGAGTQY
TRBV13,TRBJ2-1,ASRPGLAGYNEQF
TRBV5-6,TRBJ2-1,ASSLGGQGGYNEQF
TRBV7-9,TRBJ1-3,ASSSGGSGNTIY
TRBV11-2,TRBJ2-3,ASSLWPRTSTDTQY
TRBV6-1,TRBJ1-5,ASSLLGGSNQPQH
TRBV9,TRBJ2-1,ASSVAGGGNEQF
TRBV14,TRBJ1-3,ASSHKRVSGNTIY
TRBV5-5,TRBJ2-3,ASSFEEKENTDTQY
TRBV19,TRBJ1-4,ASGGQGSEKLF
TRBV6-1,TRBJ1-5,ASSLNGGDQPQH
TRBV6-5,TRBJ1-5,ASSYSPWGNQPQH
TRBV2,TRBJ2-7,ASSVDLDRTYEQY
TRBV28,TRBJ1-1,ASSLQGAKTEAF
TRBV27,TRBJ1-2,ASSSRQGYGYT
TRBV27,TRBJ1-1,ASSLLAGLNTEAF
TRBV28,TRBJ2-1,ASSPSGLQGNMGNEQF
TRBV10-3,TRBJ2-7,AISEETTGTYEQY
TRBV19,TRBJ1-1,ASSIGQGAF
TRBV7-2,TRBJ2-2,ASSLAQGIGTGELF
TRBV7-2,TRBJ1-4,ASSASGTANEKLF
TRBV28,TRBJ2-3,ASSLLSGLTDTQY
TRBV30,TRBJ1-1,AWSVGRLNTEAF
TRBV7-2,TRBJ2-2,ASSLGVLVSSNTGELF
TRBV10-3,TRBJ2-1,AIVANEQF
TRBV10-3,TRBJ2-6,AISDASYKGPGANVLT
TRBV2,TRBJ1-5,ASSASNQPQH
TRBV19,TRBJ2-2,ASRPYGGDYPGELF
TRBV29-1,TRBJ2-7,SVTAGGSYEQY
TRBV12-5,TRBJ1-1,ASGPRVNTEAF
TRBV6-5,TRBJ1-6,ASRAGGNYNSPLH
TRBV11-2,TRBJ2-5,ASRTYRDGQETQY
TRBV18,TRBJ1-6,ASSPFLGSSYNSPLH
TRBV6-1,TRBJ2-1,ASSRRNSPDEQF
TRBV7-3,TRBJ2-7,ASSPGTHYEQY
TRBV5-5,TRBJ1-1,ASSLLRGSGNTEAF
TRBV5-4,TRBJ2-7,ASSPEDSPYEQY
TRBV27,TRBJ2-1,ASSLGGRGNEQF
TRBV27,TRBJ2-7,ASSPGAIFLYEQY
TRBV27,TRBJ1-5,ASSLRASNQPQH
TRBV2,TRBJ1-5,ASSPGGQPQH
TRBV19,TRBJ1-1,ASSVRPNTEAF
TRBV19,TRBJ1-4,ASSIGHGNEKLF
TRBV27,TRBJ1-4,ASSDRTRPNEKLF
TRBV6-4,TRBJ1-5,ASAQGDNQPQH
TRBV12-5,TRBJ2-2,ASGLAPSPGLAAQSNTGELF
TRBV6-1,TRBJ2-1,ASSEARSVYSYNEQF
TRBV19,TRBJ2-3,ASSIGVGLTDTQY
TRBV27,TRBJ1-5,ASRVAGNQPQH
TRBV11-3,TRBJ2-1,ASSFGEHGINEQF
TRBV6-5,TRBJ1-1,ASSDRGRNTEAF
TRBV11-3,TRBJ2-1,ASSLGGPANNEQF